The 10 T cell receptor beta chains given below trace back to one sample, sequenced in a study of OX40 agonist ivuxolimab in advanced cancers. Repertoires were generated with immunoSEQ multiplex PCR, while TCRdb's copy carries only in-frame clones and drops some. The sample shows tens of thousands of clones, approximately 79% of them seen only once. The sample here was CD4+ or CD8+ T cells sorted from blood, taken in a trial of the OX40 agonist ivuxolimab. The receptors stem from an adult with an advanced solid tumor such as melanoma, head and neck, liver or kidney cancer.

V and J are TRBV14 and TRBJ2-1; 7 bases align to TRBD2. The CDR3 length is 12 residues. V trimming: 4 bases; J trimming: 12 bases; junction bases outside the gene matches: 6. Germline V gene sequence: CDR1 SGHDN, CDR2 FVKESK. The CDR3 sequence: CASSRAGWGQFF. For the CDR3, the DNA is TGTGCCAGCAGCCGAGCGGGGTGGGGGCAGTTCTTC.

V and J are TRBV7-6 and TRBJ2-5, with D maybe TRBD1 (8 bases). In germline, CDR1 is SGHVS, CDR2 FNYEAQ. V lost 1 base and J lost 4, with 13 bases in between. The CDR3 length is 15 residues. CDR3 loop: CASSLEQGGRETQYF. In DNA form, the CDR3 reads TGTGCCAGCAGCTTAGAACAGGGGGGGAGAGAGACCCAGTACTTC.

This chain links TRBV19 with TRBJ1-2; maybe TRBD1 (5 bases). The CDR3 runs to 14 residues. The V gene's germline CDR1 is LNHDA and CDR2 SQIVND (reference sequence). Between the trimmed V and J ends, which lost 3 bases and 1 base, there was a span of 9 bases. CDR3 bases: TGTGCCAGTAGTATGATGGGGCTTAACTATGGCTACACCTTC. It yields the protein CASSMMGLNYGYTF. The full variable domain, in which reference TRBV19 and TRBJ1-2 provide the parts outside the CDR3, is DGGITQSPKYLFRKEGQNVTLSCEQNLNHDAMYWYRQDPGQGLRLIYYSQIVNDFQKGDIAEGYSVSREKKESFPLTVTSAQKNPTAFYLCASSMMGLNYGYTFGSGTRLTVV.

The chain combines TRBV30 with TRBJ1-1; tentative D call: TRBD1 (5 bases). V lost 1 base and J 0 bases, leaving 12 bases between the germline ends. Germline CDR1 and CDR2: GTSNPN and SVGIG (reference sequence). The CDR3 has 15 amino acids. The CDR3 loop reads CAWSGRRGVNTEAFF. CDR3 sequence (DNA): TGTGCCTGGAGTGGCCGACGGGGGGTGAACACTGAAGCTTTCTTT.

This clone has more than one count but fewer than ten. The chain combines TRBV29-1 with TRBJ1-1; 8 bases align to TRBD1. V shed 7 bases, J shed 4 bases, and the junction held 8 bases outside the gene matches. CDR1 and CDR2 from the germline V gene are SQVTM and ANQGSEA. This CDR3 is built from 13 residues. The CDR3 sequence: CSALQGEFTEAFF. The CDR3 nucleotides read TGCAGCGCATTACAGGGGGAATTCACTGAAGCTTTCTTT. The variable domain in full, with the rest retrieved from reference TRBV29-1 and TRBJ1-1, is SAVISQKPSRDICQRGTSLTIQCQVDSQVTMMFWYRQQPGQSLTLIATANQGSEATYESGFVIDKFPISRPNLTFSTLTVSNMSPEDSSIYLCSALQGEFTEAFFGQGTRLTVV.

The V gene is TRBV11-3, the J gene TRBJ1-1; D ambiguous. V was pared by 3 bases and J by 3 bases, with 11 bases between. The CDR3 runs 14 residues. Germline CDR1 is SGHNT and CDR2 is YENEEA. CDR3 amino acids: CASSFSPSYTEAFF. As DNA, the CDR3 is TGTGCCAGCAGCTTTTCCCCCAGTTACACTGAAGCTTTCTTT. Full variable domain (remainder filled in from reference TRBV11-3 and TRBJ1-1): EAGVVQSPRYKIIEKKQPVAFWCNPISGHNTLYWYLQNLGQGPELLIRYENEEAVDDSQLPKDRFSAERLKGVDSTLKIQPAELGDSAVYLCASSFSPSYTEAFFGQGTRLTVV.

The sample holds one count of this clone. The chain combines TRBV11-2 with TRBJ2-1, with D tentatively TRBD1 (5 bases). Per germline, CDR1 SGHAT and CDR2 FQNNGV. This CDR3 region has 13 residues. V gave up 8 bases and J gave up 12 bases, with 20 bases separating them. The CDR3 bases are TGTGCCAGCGCCCCTGGGGCCTTCGCCGGGCAGTTCTTC. Translation: CASAPGAFAGQFF.

V usage is TRBV11-2 and J usage is TRBJ2-2; D possibly corresponds to TRBD1 (6 bases). The germline V and J ends were trimmed by 5 bases and 2 bases, with 18 bases remaining between them. Germline CDR1 and CDR2: SGHAT and FQNNGV. The CDR3 totals 17 residues. The CDR3 reads CASSRPGQQGNTGELFF. The CDR3 nucleotides read TGTGCCAGCAGCCGCCCAGGCCAACAGGGAAACACCGGGGAGCTGTTTTTT.

V and J are TRBV7-2 and TRBJ1-1; 11 positions agree with TRBD1. V lost 6 bases, J lost 7 bases, and 10 bases stayed unmatched. Germline CDR1 reads SGHTA; CDR2 reads FQGNSA. The CDR3 covers 15 residues. CDR3 sequence reads: CASSQDRGRFYEAFF. The CDR3, as DNA: TGTGCCAGCAGTCAGGACAGGGGGCGCTTTTATGAAGCTTTCTTT. The whole variable domain, remainder taken from reference TRBV7-2 and TRBJ1-1, is GAGVSQSPSNKVTEKGKDVELRCDPISGHTALYWYRQSLGQGLEFLIYFQGNSAPDKSGLPSDRFSAERTGGSVSTLTIQRTQQEDSAVYLCASSQDRGRFYEAFFGQGTRLTVV.

V is TRBV7-9 and J is TRBJ2-7; D is ambiguous. CDR1 and CDR2 from the germline V gene are SEHNR and FQNEAQ (reference sequence). The CDR3 spans 16 residues. V gave up 7 bases and J gave up 3 bases, with 22 bases separating them. CDR3 sequence reads: CASTQALGRSGYEQYF. CDR3 DNA: TGTGCCAGCACCCAGGCCCTGGGCCGGTCGGGCTACGAGCAGTACTTC. The complete variable domain, with remaining parts taken from reference TRBV7-9 and TRBJ2-7, reads DTGVSQNPRHKITKRGQNVTFRCDPISEHNRLYWYRQTLGQGPEFLTYFQNEAQLEKSRLLSDRFSAERPKGSFSTLEIQRTEQGDSAMYLCASTQALGRSGYEQYFGPGTRLTVT.